A single sample is the source of the 16 T cell receptor beta chains below, sequenced in a study of blood T cell repertoires in COVID-19. Clones were sequenced by immunoSEQ multiplex PCR, and TCRdb holds only the in-frame ones, with some missing. The sample lists 280,000 or so clones, approximately 86% occurring once. Sequenced input: peripheral blood. The source of these receptors is a young man with active or convalescent COVID-19.

This rearrangement joins TRBV2 to TRBJ2-7, with 10 bases matching TRBD1. This CDR3 spans 13 amino acids. Germline trimming cut 8 bases from V and 2 bases from J; bases unmatched to any gene: 3. Germline loops: CDR1 SNHLY, CDR2 FYNNEI. The CDR3 protein is CASRDRGTYEQYF. The DNA for the CDR3 is TGTGCCAGCCGGGACAGGGGCACCTACGAGCAGTACTTC.

The V call is TRBV4-1, the J call TRBJ2-1; 11 bases fit TRBD2. With V trimmed by 2 bases and J by 6 bases, 3 bases remained unmatched. CDR3 length equals 15 residues. Germline loops: CDR1 MGHRA, CDR2 YSYEKL. CDR3 nucleotide sequence: TGCGCCAGCAGCCAATTAGCGGGGGGGCTCAATGAGCAGTTCTTC. Protein sequence: CASSQLAGGLNEQFF.

The chain uses TRBV3-1 (or the pseudogene TRBV3-2) and TRBJ2-1, with D maybe TRBD2 (7 bases). V dropped 4 bases and J dropped 9 bases, with 22 bases sitting between them. The length of the CDR3 is 16 residues. Germline V gives CDR1 LGHDT, CDR2 YNNKEL (reference sequence). This chain's CDR3 is CASSPRWGGLAIEQFF. Here the CDR3 DNA reads TGTGCCAGCAGCCCCAGGTGGGGGGGCCTGGCTATTGAGCAGTTCTTC.

The table lists this clone with a count of one. J is TRBJ1-1 and V is TRBV7-6; unclear D gene. V shed 0 bases and J shed 0 bases, with 5 bases lying between them. The length of the CDR3 is 14 residues. From germline, CDR1 is SGHVS and CDR2 FNYEAQ. The CDR3 reads CASSLARMNTEAFF. CDR3 nucleotide sequence: TGTGCCAGCAGCTTAGCGCGCATGAACACTGAAGCTTTCTTT.

The gene calls are TRBV4-1 and TRBJ1-2; 8 bases are a match to TRBD1. The CDR3 contains 14 residues. Trimming took 4 bases from V and 3 from J; bases not matched to a gene: 4. Germline loops: CDR1 MGHRA, CDR2 YSYEKL. CDR3 sequence reads: CASSPGGADYGYTF. In DNA, the CDR3 is TGCGCCAGCAGCCCAGGGGGCGCAGACTATGGCTACACCTTC.

The chain combines TRBV11-2 with TRBJ1-3; D remains ambiguous. Trimming left V 5 bases short and J 1 base short, with 12 bases between. The CDR3 contains 15 residues. The V gene's germline CDR1 is SGHAT and CDR2 FQNNGV. CDR3 DNA: TGTGCCAGCAGCGAACAACGGGGATCTGGAAACACCATATATTTT. Translation: CASSEQRGSGNTIYF.

Points on this clone: The sample contains more than one DNA sequence encoding this CDR3. This chain uses TRBV13 with TRBJ1-5, with D hard to call. The CDR3 has 12 residues. Trimming shortened V by 0 bases and J by 7 bases, and 4 bases separated the two germline ends. Germline assignment: CDR1 PRHDT and CDR2 FYEKMQ (reference sequence). The CDR3 sequence is CASSLGRQPQHF. The CDR3 DNA sequence: TGTGCCAGCAGCTTAGGACGGCAGCCCCAGCATTTT. Complete variable domain (other parts from reference TRBV13 and TRBJ1-5): AAGVIQSPRHLIKEKRETATLKCYPIPRHDTVYWYQQGPGQDPQFLISFYEKMQSDKGSIPDRFSAQQFSDYHSELNMSSLELGDSALYFCASSLGRQPQHFGDGTRLSIL.

V gene TRBV12-5 combines with J gene TRBJ2-5, with a tentative D call TRBD1 (5 bases). Deletions cut 1 base from V and 4 bases from J, with 13 bases between. The CDR3 totals 15 residues. Germline V gene sequence: CDR1 LGHNT, CDR2 FRNRAP. This chain's CDR3 is CASGLGRQKRETQYF. The CDR3 DNA sequence: TGTGCTAGTGGTTTGGGACGACAGAAACGAGAGACCCAGTACTTC.

The chain employs TRBV12-3 or TRBV12-4 and TRBJ1-2, with D perhaps TRBD1 (6 bases). V was clipped by 6 bases and J by 8 bases, with 16 bases between them. This CDR3 comprises 13 residues. The CDR3 DNA follows: TGTGCCAGCAGCCGGGGAACAGGGAGCGGCTACACCTTC. Its translation: CASSRGTGSGYTF.

The CDR3 spells CASGRGVEQYF. The CDR3 DNA reads TGTGCTAGTGGGCGGGGGGTCGAGCAGTACTTC. V usage is TRBV12-5 and J usage is TRBJ2-7; 8 bases are shared with TRBD2. The CDR3 length is 11 residues. Germline CDR1 is LGHNT and CDR2 is FRNRAP. V shed 6 bases, J shed 6 bases, and the junction held 1 base outside the gene matches.

The chain uses TRBV27 and TRBJ2-3; 8 nucleotides match TRBD2. Trimming took 6 bases from V and 5 from J; bases not matched to a gene: 22. Looked up from germline, CDR1 is MNHEY and CDR2 is SMNVEV (reference sequence). The CDR3 length is 19 residues. The CDR3 coding sequence is TGTGCCAGCAGCCGCGATCTCGTGTCGGCGGGGGGCCGGGTAGATACGCAGTATTTT. Translating it yields CASSRDLVSAGGRVDTQYF.

This chain links TRBV6-5 with TRBJ1-1, with D unclear. The CDR3 totals 14 residues. Trimming removed 6 bases from V and 1 base from J, with 12 bases in between. Germline assignment: CDR1 MNHEY and CDR2 SVGAGI. The CDR3 region is CASSEPPSNTEAFF. CDR3 bases: TGTGCCAGCAGCGAGCCCCCTTCGAACACTGAAGCTTTCTTT.

The CDR3 region is CARVGGFATNEKLFF. CDR3 in DNA: TGCGCCAGGGTCGGGGGGTTTGCAACTAATGAAAAACTGTTTTTT. The gene calls are TRBV5-1 and TRBJ1-4; TRBD1 is a possible D gene (5 bases). There are 15 residues in the CDR3. V lost 8 bases and J 0 bases, leaving 14 bases between the germline ends. Germline V CDR1 and CDR2: SGHRS, YFSETQ.

The gene calls are TRBV3-1 (or the pseudogene TRBV3-2) and TRBJ2-2; 8 positions match TRBD2. This CDR3 has 14 residues. Germline values: CDR1 LGHDT, CDR2 YNNKEL (reference sequence). Trimming cost V 4 bases and J 3 bases; bases outside gene matches: 1. The chain's CDR3 is CASSPLADTGELFF. CDR3 nucleotides: TGTGCCAGCAGCCCACTAGCGGACACCGGGGAGCTGTTTTTT.

The DNA for the CDR3 is TGTGCCAGCAGCGTAGAAAGGGCGGGGCTCCACGAGCAGTACTTC. Its protein is CASSVERAGLHEQYF. This chain connects TRBV9 to TRBJ2-7; D perhaps matches TRBD2 (6 bases). Between the trimmed V and J ends, which lost 0 bases and 5 bases, there was a span of 15 bases. Germline lookup yields CDR1 SGDLS and CDR2 YYNGEE. The CDR3 is made up of 15 amino acids.

This chain joins TRBV9 and TRBJ2-1; the D gene is possibly TRBD1 (6 bases). The V gene lost 3 bases and the J gene lost 8 bases, with 18 bases spanning the gap. CDR3 length: 15 amino acids. From germline, CDR1 is SGDLS and CDR2 YYNGEE. The DNA of the CDR3 is TGTGCCAGCAGCGGGGGTCCAGGGGCTACGGATGAGCAGTTCTTC. Translated, it gives CASSGGPGATDEQFF.